One and the same sample provided the 20 T cell receptor beta chains below, sequenced in a study of T cell changes during pregnancy in multiple sclerosis (dated by TCRdb to the late 2010s). Library prep was done by the immunoSEQ multiplex PCR assay. TCRdb's version of the immuneACCESS table is confined to in-frame rearrangements and falls short of the full clone set. An unresolved V gene accounts for under half of the shortfall where checked; the remainder is of unknown origin. Within this sample are roughly 25,000 clones, with approximately 92% of them counted one time only. Roughly 17% of the sample is held by the ten biggest clonotypes. The specimen comprised CD8+ T cells from peripheral blood mononuclear cells, sampled in the second trimester of pregnancy. These receptors were obtained from a female donor with multiple sclerosis, enrolled in a pregnancy study.

The chain uses TRBV15 and TRBJ2-5, with D possibly being TRBD2 (7 bases). Looked up from germline, CDR1 is LNHNV and CDR2 is YYDKDF (reference sequence). Trimming removed 0 bases at V and 4 bases at J, with 12 bases between. This CDR3 spans 15 amino acids. Here the CDR3 DNA reads TGTGCCACCAGCAGAGAGGGGGAGGGGGGAGAGACCCAGTACTTC. Translated: CATSREGEGGETQYF.

The chain employs TRBV7-9 and TRBJ1-4; the match to TRBD1 covers 7 bases. Trimming removed 6 bases from V and 5 bases from J; junction bases left unmatched: 6. The CDR3 loop spans 14 amino acids. The germline V gene encodes CDR1 SEHNR and CDR2 FQNEAQ (reference sequence). CDR3 nucleotides: TGTGCCAGCAGGAGGGACAGTAAAAATGAAAAACTGTTTTTT. It codes for CASRRDSKNEKLFF. Complete variable domain (other parts from reference TRBV7-9 and TRBJ1-4): DTGVSQNPRHKITKRGQNVTFRCDPISEHNRLYWYRQTLGQGPEFLTYFQNEAQLEKSRLLSDRFSAERPKGSFSTLEIQRTEQGDSAMYLCASRRDSKNEKLFFGSGTQLSVL.

The chain links TRBV7-2 to TRBJ2-7; 13 bases are shared with TRBD2. The V and J ends lost 4 bases and 6 bases, in that order; junction bases with no gene match: 9. CDR3 length equals 16 residues. Looked up from germline, CDR1 is SGHTA and CDR2 is FQGNSA. CDR3 loop: CASSSTTSGRAFEQYF. The CDR3 coding sequence is TGTGCCAGCAGCTCAACAACTAGCGGGAGGGCCTTCGAGCAGTACTTC. The entire variable domain, with the rest obtained from reference TRBV7-2 and TRBJ2-7, is as follows: GAGVSQSPSNKVTEKGKDVELRCDPISGHTALYWYRQSLGQGLEFLIYFQGNSAPDKSGLPSDRFSAERTGGSVSTLTIQRTQQEDSAVYLCASSSTTSGRAFEQYFGPGTRLTVT.

The chain recombines TRBV11-2 with TRBJ2-7; 9 nucleotides line up with TRBD2. V dropped 5 bases and J dropped 1; count of bases not matched to a gene: 15. The CDR3 sequence is 18 residues long. Germline V gene sequence: CDR1 SGHAT, CDR2 FQNNGV. The CDR3 coding sequence is TGTGCCAGCAGCCCTTGGGTCCTACTAGCGGGTCTATCCTACGAGCAGTACTTC. It translates to CASSPWVLLAGLSYEQYF.

This clone appeared once. The chain combines TRBV15 with TRBJ1-4, with TRBD1 as a possible D gene (5 bases). The CDR3 covers 12 residues. Looked up from germline, CDR1 is LNHNV and CDR2 is YYDKDF (reference sequence). Trimming left V 5 bases short and J 7 bases short, with 8 bases between. CDR3 sequence (DNA): TGTGCCACCAGCTTTAGGGGTGAAAAACTGTTTTTT. This gives the protein CATSFRGEKLFF. Based on the CDR3 plus reference TRBV15 and TRBJ1-4, the full variable domain is DAMVIQNPRYQVTQFGKPVTLSCSQTLNHNVMYWYQQKSSQAPKLLFHYYDKDFNNEADTPDNFQSRRPNTSFCFLDIRSPGLGDTAMYLCATSFRGEKLFFGSGTQLSVL.

V usage is TRBV6-6 and J usage is TRBJ2-1; possible D gene TRBD1, 6 bases. The CDR3 sequence is 11 residues long. With 5 bases removed from V and 13 bases from J, the gap between germline ends came to 12 bases. Germline V lookup: CDR1 MNHNY, CDR2 SVGAGI (reference sequence). CDR3 nucleotide sequence: TGTGCCAGCAGTAACAGGGTATTACAGTTCTTC. Residues: CASSNRVLQFF.

The V call is TRBV28, the J call TRBJ2-7; 8 bases are a match to TRBD1. CDR3 size: 14 residues. Trimming removed 7 bases from V and 3 bases from J; junction bases left unmatched: 8. CDR1 is MDHEN, CDR2 SYDVKM, per germline. The CDR3: CASTLLGQGYEQYF. DNA for the CDR3: TGTGCCAGCACCCTCCTAGGACAGGGCTACGAGCAGTACTTC.

The rearrangement joins TRBV15 to TRBJ2-7, with 8 positions matching TRBD2. This CDR3 region has 14 residues. Germline CDR1 reads LNHNV; CDR2 reads YYDKDF (reference sequence). V shed 2 bases, J shed 4 bases, and the junction held 4 bases outside the gene matches. The CDR3 DNA is TGTGCCACCAGCAGAAGCGGGAGCCGATACGAGCAGTACTTC. Residues: CATSRSGSRYEQYF.

The genes are TRBV28 and TRBJ2-1; no clear D. CDR3 length: 16 residues. Germline V gene data show CDR1 as MDHEN and CDR2 as SYDVKM. Trimming stripped 3 bases from V and 0 bases from J, with 12 bases between. The chain's CDR3 is CASSFARETSYNEQFF. CDR3 coding DNA: TGTGCCAGCAGTTTCGCGAGAGAAACCTCCTACAATGAGCAGTTCTTC.

The rearrangement uses TRBV7-2 and TRBJ2-1, with D maybe TRBD2 (5 bases). The CDR3 consists of 16 residues. The V end was cut by 1 base, the J end by 0 bases, with 10 bases between. From germline, CDR1 is SGHTA and CDR2 FQGNSA. The CDR3 DNA follows: TGTGCCAGCAGCTTAGAGGCGGGCAGCTCCTACAATGAGCAGTTCTTC. This codes for CASSLEAGSSYNEQFF.

The chain recombines TRBV28 with TRBJ2-7; 9 bases fit TRBD2. Germline V lookup: CDR1 MDHEN, CDR2 SYDVKM. This CDR3 spans 15 amino acids. After removal of 6 bases from V and 5 bases from J, the junction contained 11 bases not matched to a gene. DNA of the CDR3: TGTGCCAGCAGCCTGTATCGAGCGGGAGGCGACGAGCAGTACTTC. It specifies CASSLYRAGGDEQYF.

The chain couples TRBV7-6 to TRBJ2-5; perhaps TRBD2 as D (6 bases). The germline V and J ends were trimmed by 0 bases and 0 bases, with 8 bases remaining between them. CDR3 length: 15 residues. Germline V gene lookup returns CDR1 SGHVS and CDR2 FNYEAQ. The CDR3 coding sequence is TGTGCCAGCAGCTTAGCGGGAGGCTACCAAGAGACCCAGTACTTC. As protein: CASSLAGGYQETQYF.

The V gene is TRBV5-6, the J gene TRBJ2-5, with 11 bases aligning to TRBD2. CDR1 is SGHDT, CDR2 YYEEEE, per germline. V was clipped by 4 bases and J by 5 bases; unmatched bases: 10. The CDR3 length is 16 residues. CDR3 protein: CASSPGTSGSGETQYF. CDR3 bases: TGTGCCAGCAGCCCTGGGACTAGCGGATCCGGGGAGACCCAGTACTTC.

The rearrangement uses TRBV5-4 and TRBJ1-2, with no clear D. Germline lookup yields CDR1 SGHNT and CDR2 YYREEE (reference sequence). V lost 3 bases to trimming and J lost 1 base, with 10 bases between them. The CDR3 extends over 14 amino acids. Here the CDR3 reads CASSSHIINYGYTF. The CDR3 DNA sequence: TGTGCCAGCAGCTCTCACATAATTAACTATGGCTACACCTTC.

V gene TRBV12-5 combines with J gene TRBJ2-2, with D uncertain. This CDR3 is 17 amino acids long. Germline V CDR1 and CDR2: LGHNT, FRNRAP. The V gene lost 6 bases and the J gene lost 1 base, with 18 bases spanning the gap. The CDR3 bases are TGTGCTAGTGGCACTCGGAGCATAACGTTGAACACCGGGGAGCTGTTTTTT. It codes for CASGTRSITLNTGELFF.

The rearrangement uses TRBV6-1 and TRBJ1-2; TRBD1 might be the D (5 bases). The CDR3 consists of 14 residues. V was clipped by 3 bases and J by 2 bases, with 10 bases between them. Germline V gene sequence: CDR1 MNHNS, CDR2 SASEGT. CDR3 sequence: CASSDGGENYGYTF. Here the CDR3 DNA reads TGTGCCAGCAGTGATGGAGGGGAAAACTATGGCTACACCTTC.

The chain employs TRBV5-8 and TRBJ2-1, with 12 bases matching TRBD2. The CDR3 sequence is 16 residues long. V trimming: 0 bases; J trimming: 2 bases; junction bases outside the gene matches: 0. The V gene's germline CDR1 is SGHTS and CDR2 YDEGEE. The CDR3 here is CASSLGTSGAYNEQFF. The CDR3 nucleotides are TGTGCCAGCAGCTTGGGGACTAGCGGGGCCTACAATGAGCAGTTCTTC. The whole variable domain, remainder taken from reference TRBV5-8 and TRBJ2-1, is EAGVTQSPTHLIKTRGQQATLRCSPISGHTSVYWYQQALGLGLQFLLWYDEGEERNRGNFPPRFSGRQFPNYSSELNVNALELEDSALYLCASSLGTSGAYNEQFFGPGTRLTVL.

The rearrangement uses TRBV19 and TRBJ2-7; a weak D match, TRBD1 (5 bases). Looked up from germline, CDR1 is LNHDA and CDR2 is SQIVND (reference sequence). V was clipped by 6 bases and J by 3 bases, with 12 bases between them. This CDR3 contains 13 residues. CDR3 coding DNA: TGTGCCAGTAGGGACACCTACGACTACGAGCAGTACTTC. It specifies CASRDTYDYEQYF.

The chain is built from TRBV19 and TRBJ2-1, with no clear D. The ends were cut back, 0 bases at V and 6 bases at J, with 9 bases in the middle. CDR1 is LNHDA, CDR2 SQIVND, per germline (reference sequence). The CDR3 totals 14 residues. The CDR3 DNA reads TGTGCCAGTAGTATAGATGGGCTCCCCAATGAGCAGTTCTTC. Its protein is CASSIDGLPNEQFF.

This chain joins TRBV7-9 and TRBJ1-5; D possibly corresponds to TRBD1 (6 bases). The V and J ends lost 5 bases and 7 bases respectively, with 12 bases between them. Looked up from germline, CDR1 is SEHNR and CDR2 is FQNEAQ (reference sequence). The CDR3 covers 13 residues. As DNA, the CDR3 is TGTGCCAGCAGCCTAGGGGGGGGACAGCCCCAGCATTTT. It translates to CASSLGGGQPQHF. Full variable domain (rest looked up from reference TRBV7-9 and TRBJ1-5): DTGVSQNPRHKITKRGQNVTFRCDPISEHNRLYWYRQTLGQGPEFLTYFQNEAQLEKSRLLSDRFSAERPKGSFSTLEIQRTEQGDSAMYLCASSLGGGQPQHFGDGTRLSIL.